The 5 T cell receptor beta chains presented below share a single source sample, sequenced in a study of Graves' ophthalmopathy and Graves' hyperthyroidism (dated by TCRdb to 2016 to 2018). The reads were generated on an Illumina HiSeq 2000. TCR beta CDR3 regions were amplified from RNA transcripts for repertoire sequencing. The first round was an RT-PCR using HTBI primers with the Qiagen OneStep RT-PCR kit, and this first round was followed by a second-round multiplex PCR, then size selection and purification. TCRdb's own reprocessing of the public reads used fastp at Q25 and MiXCR and kept productive beta chains. When rows share a CDR3 protein, they turn into one entry using the most common DNA and genes. Counted in this sample were under 350,000 distinct CDR3 sequences; 15% to 20% of them appeared once. The ten largest make up 10% to 15% of the sample. The sequencing input was peripheral blood. The source of these receptors is an adult man with Graves' ophthalmopathy.

This clonotype was observed many times. This chain links TRBV20-1 with TRBJ2-7, with 8 bases lining up with TRBD2. The CDR3 has 13 amino acids. The germline gives CDR1 DFQATT, CDR2 SNEGSKA (reference sequence). Trimming at V came to 4 bases and at J to 6 bases, leaving 8 bases not matched to a gene. CDR3 in amino acids: CSANPPTSGEQYF. The CDR3 nucleotides read TGCAGTGCTAACCCACCCACTAGCGGCGAGCAGTACTTC.

V usage is TRBV12-3 or TRBV12-4 and J usage is TRBJ1-5; tentatively, D is TRBD1 (5 bases). V lost 5 bases and J 5 bases, leaving 10 bases between the germline ends. This CDR3 has 13 amino acids. This chain's CDR3 is CASSSKTDQPQHF. CDR3 in DNA: TGTGCCAGCAGTAGTAAGACAGATCAGCCCCAGCATTTT.

This clonotype was counted many times. The chain combines TRBV18 with TRBJ1-5; tentative D call: TRBD1 (6 bases). The CDR3 sequence is 13 residues long. Between the trimmed V and J ends, which lost 8 bases and 5 bases, there was a span of 13 bases. Germline CDR1 is KGHSH and CDR2 is LQKENI. Here the CDR3 reads CASTGTPDQPQHF. In DNA form, the CDR3 reads TGTGCCAGCACTGGGACACCTGATCAGCCCCAGCATTTT.

This clonotype was detected many times. The gene calls are TRBV29-1 and TRBJ2-7, with unresolved D. Trimming left V 0 bases short and J 1 base short, with 4 bases between. From germline, CDR1 is SQVTM and CDR2 ANQGSEA. CDR3 size: 12 residues. The CDR3 here is CSVEDVSYEQYF. The CDR3 DNA follows: TGCAGCGTTGAAGATGTTTCCTACGAGCAGTACTTC.

The chain has TRBV5-1 and TRBJ1-2; D gene unclear. Trimming left V 0 bases short and J 7 bases short, with 13 bases between. Per the germline V gene, CDR1 is SGHRS and CDR2 is YFSETQ. The CDR3 totals 14 residues. Here the CDR3 reads CASSLDGRFFGYTF. CDR3 in DNA: TGCGCCAGCAGCTTGGACGGCCGGTTTTTTGGCTACACCTTC.